This TCR beta chain was recovered during a study of T cells in tuberculosis. On the study more broadly: CD1B tetramers identified T cells specific for mycobacterial lipid GMM. Blood was taken before or within 7 days of anti-tuberculosis therapy. Study-wide findings and caveats: The TCR-beta difference was not significant; alpha differences partly reflected length.

The CDR3 covers 13 residues. Looked up from germline, CDR1 is KGHSH and CDR2 is LQKENI. V lost 6 bases, J lost 5 bases, and 5 bases stayed unmatched. Regarding time point: new active TB diagnosis, blood taken before or within 7 days of starting treatment. A word on this clone: Its antigen is undetermined.

Clones were sequenced by immunoSEQ multiplex PCR, and TCRdb holds only the in-frame ones, with some missing. The data contain some 31,000 clones, around 93% of them singletons. This chain connects TRBV18 to TRBJ2-5; 8 nucleotides align to TRBD1. This receptor was taken from an adult with tuberculosis. Sample: PBMCs, taken at tuberculosis diagnosis. CDR3 sequence reads: CASSPGGGETQYF. The CDR3 DNA reads TGTGCCAGCTCCCCAGGGGGCGGGGAGACCCAGTACTTC.